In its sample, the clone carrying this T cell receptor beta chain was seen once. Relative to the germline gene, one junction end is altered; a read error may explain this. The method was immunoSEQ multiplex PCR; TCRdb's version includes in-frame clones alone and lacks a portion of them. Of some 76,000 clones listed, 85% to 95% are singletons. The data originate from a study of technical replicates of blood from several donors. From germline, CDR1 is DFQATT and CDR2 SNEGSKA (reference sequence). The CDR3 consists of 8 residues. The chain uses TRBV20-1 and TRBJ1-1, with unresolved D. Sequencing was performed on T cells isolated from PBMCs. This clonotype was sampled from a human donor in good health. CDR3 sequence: CSARATFF. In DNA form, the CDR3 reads TGCAGTGCCAGAGCTACTTTCTTT.